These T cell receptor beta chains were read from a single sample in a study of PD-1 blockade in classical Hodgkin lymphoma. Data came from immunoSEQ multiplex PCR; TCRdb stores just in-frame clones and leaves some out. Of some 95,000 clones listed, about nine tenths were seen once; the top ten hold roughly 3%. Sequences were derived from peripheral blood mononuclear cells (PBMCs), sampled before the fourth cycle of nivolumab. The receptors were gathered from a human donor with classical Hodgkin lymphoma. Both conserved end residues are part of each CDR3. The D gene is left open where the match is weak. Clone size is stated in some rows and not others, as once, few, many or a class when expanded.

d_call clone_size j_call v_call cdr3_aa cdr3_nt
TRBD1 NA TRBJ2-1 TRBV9 CASSVEQGSYNEQFF TGTGCCAGCAGCGTAGAACAGGGGAGTTACAATGAGCAGTTCTTC
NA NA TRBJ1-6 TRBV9 CASSLQLGGKNSPLHF TGTGCCAGCAGCCTACAACTAGGGGGGAAAAATTCACCCCTCCACTTT
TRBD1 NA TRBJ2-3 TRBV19 CASGKGGRGVGDTQYF TGTGCCAGTGGGAAAGGGGGCAGGGGCGTCGGAGATACGCAGTATTTT
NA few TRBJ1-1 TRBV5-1 CASSPSGDTEAFF TGCGCCAGCAGCCCCTCTGGGGACACTGAAGCTTTCTTT
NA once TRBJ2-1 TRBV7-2 CASSFAGAHNEQFF TGTGCCAGCAGCTTCGCGGGGGCACACAATGAGCAGTTCTTC
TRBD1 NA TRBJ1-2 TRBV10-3 CAISDGFGQGVYGYTF TGTGCCATCAGTGACGGTTTCGGACAGGGGGTCTATGGCTACACCTTC
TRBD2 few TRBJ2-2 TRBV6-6 CASLTSGANTGELFF TGTGCCAGTTTGACTAGCGGGGCGAACACCGGGGAGCTGTTTTTT
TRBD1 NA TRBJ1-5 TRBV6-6 CASSYTGTANQPQHF TGTGCCAGCAGTTACACCGGGACAGCCAATCAGCCCCAGCATTTT
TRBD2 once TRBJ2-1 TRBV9 CASSVEASGAIYNEQFF TGTGCCAGCAGCGTAGAGGCTAGCGGGGCGATCTACAATGAGCAGTTCTTC
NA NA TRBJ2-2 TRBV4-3 CASSQEGGDLRAGELFF TGCGCCAGCAGCCAAGAAGGGGGGGACCTCAGGGCCGGGGAGCTGTTTTTT
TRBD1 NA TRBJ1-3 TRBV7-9 CASSTGQLGGNTIYF TGTGCCAGCAGCACGGGACAGCTTGGGGGAAACACCATATATTTT
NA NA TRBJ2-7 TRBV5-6 CASSLAGAHEQYF TGTGCCAGCAGCTTGGCGGGGGCCCACGAGCAGTACTTC
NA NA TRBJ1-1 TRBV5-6 CASSLGSTTVNTEAFF TGTGCCAGCAGCTTGGGGTCGACGACGGTGAACACTGAAGCTTTCTTT
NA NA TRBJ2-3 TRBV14 CASSQGPSGGDTQYF TGTGCCAGCAGCCAAGGGCCATCCGGAGGCGATACGCAGTATTTT
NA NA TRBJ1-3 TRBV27 CASSPRRNSGNTIYF TGTGCCAGCAGTCCACGACGGAACTCTGGAAACACCATATATTTT
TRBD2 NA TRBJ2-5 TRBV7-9 CASSLTSGRLETQYF TGTGCCAGCAGCTTAACTTCCGGGAGGCTAGAGACCCAGTACTTC
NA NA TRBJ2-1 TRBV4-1 CASSFDWGSYNEQFF TGCGCCAGCAGCTTCGACTGGGGTTCCTACAATGAGCAGTTCTTC
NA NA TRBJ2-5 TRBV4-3 CASSQGAALQETQYF TGCGCCAGCAGCCAAGGCGCGGCGCTCCAAGAGACCCAGTACTTC
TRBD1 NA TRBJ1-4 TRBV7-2 CASSLGQGFSTNEKLFF TGTGCCAGCAGCTTAGGACAGGGGTTTTCAACTAATGAAAAACTGTTTTTT
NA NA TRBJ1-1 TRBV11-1 CASSLRDGPEAFF TGTGCCAGCAGCCTCCGGGACGGACCTGAAGCTTTCTTT
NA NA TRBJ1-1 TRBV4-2 CASSHDRNTEAFF TGTGCCAGCAGCCACGACAGGAACACTGAAGCTTTCTTT
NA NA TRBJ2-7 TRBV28 CASSFAYEQYF TGTGCCAGCAGTTTCGCCTACGAGCAGTACTTC
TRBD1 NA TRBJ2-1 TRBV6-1 CASSELGRGTYNEQFF TGTGCCAGCAGTGAATTAGGCAGGGGGACCTACAATGAGCAGTTCTTC
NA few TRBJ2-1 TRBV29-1 CSVELAGSFYNYNEQFF TGCAGCGTTGAACTGGCGGGGTCTTTCTATAACTACAATGAGCAGTTCTTC
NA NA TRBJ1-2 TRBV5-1 CASSTTVANLDGYTF TGCGCCAGCAGTACGACAGTAGCGAACTTAGATGGCTACACCTTC
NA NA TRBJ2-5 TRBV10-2 CASSVMRAGVQETQYF TGCGCCAGCAGTGTCATGAGGGCCGGAGTCCAAGAGACCCAGTACTTC
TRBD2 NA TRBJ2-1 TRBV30 CAWRLAGNNEQFF TGTGCCTGGAGACTAGCGGGAAACAATGAGCAGTTCTTC
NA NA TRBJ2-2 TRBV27 CASSLFVRGTTGELFF TGTGCCAGCAGTTTATTTGTCAGGGGAACCACCGGGGAGCTGTTTTTT
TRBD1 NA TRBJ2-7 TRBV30 CAWRLDRGVSYEQYF TGTGCCTGGAGGTTGGACAGGGGAGTTAGCTACGAGCAGTACTTC
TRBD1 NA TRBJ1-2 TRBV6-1 CASSGWSGGVGGYTF TGTGCCAGCAGCGGTTGGTCAGGGGGCGTAGGTGGCTACACCTTC
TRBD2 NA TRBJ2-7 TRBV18 CASSPGGTSHEQYF TGTGCCAGCTCACCAGGAGGGACTAGCCACGAGCAGTACTTC
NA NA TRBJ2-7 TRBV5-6 CASSLVASYEQYF TGTGCCAGCAGCTTGGTAGCGTCCTACGAGCAGTACTTC
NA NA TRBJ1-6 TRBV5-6 CASSLGGNYNSPLHF TGTGCCAGCAGCCTGGGAGGGAACTATAATTCACCCCTCCACTTT
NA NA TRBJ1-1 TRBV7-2 CASSPRQLNTEAFF TGTGCCAGCAGCCCAAGACAGCTGAACACTGAAGCTTTCTTT
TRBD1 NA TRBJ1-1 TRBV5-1 CASSPGTGAGATEAFF TGCGCCAGCAGCCCCGGGACAGGGGCTGGTGCCACTGAAGCTTTCTTT
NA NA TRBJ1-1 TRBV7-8 CASSLGFAGSEAFF TGTGCCAGCAGCTTAGGCTTCGCCGGTTCTGAAGCTTTCTTT
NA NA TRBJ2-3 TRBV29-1 CSVDAGLSTDTQYF TGCAGCGTTGATGCGGGGTTATCCACAGATACGCAGTATTTT
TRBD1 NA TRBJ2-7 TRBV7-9 CASSTVQGADTYEQYF TGTGCCAGCAGCACCGTTCAGGGGGCGGACACCTACGAGCAGTACTTC
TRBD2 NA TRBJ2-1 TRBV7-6 CASSLVVAGTHNEQFF TGTGCCAGCAGCTTAGTCGTAGCGGGAACCCACAATGAGCAGTTCTTC
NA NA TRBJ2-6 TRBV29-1 CSVLTVGSGANVLTF TGCAGCGTTCTTACCGTGGGGTCAGGGGCCAACGTCCTGACTTTC
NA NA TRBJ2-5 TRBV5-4 CASSLKETQYF TGTGCCAGCAGCTTAAAAGAGACCCAGTACTTC
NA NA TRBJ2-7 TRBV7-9 CASSRGGAPYEQYF TGTGCCAGCAGCCGTGGCGGGGCCCCCTACGAGCAGTACTTC
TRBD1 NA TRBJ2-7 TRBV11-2 CASSTRADREVWMKYF TGTGCCAGCAGCACCCGGGCGGACAGGGAAGTTTGGATGAAGTACTTC
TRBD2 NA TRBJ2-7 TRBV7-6 CASTLLAASRGEQYF TGTGCCAGCACCTTACTAGCGGCCTCACGGGGAGAGCAGTACTTC
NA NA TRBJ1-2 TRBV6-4 CASSVTGGRGYTF TGTGCCAGCAGTGTGACGGGAGGTAGGGGCTACACCTTC
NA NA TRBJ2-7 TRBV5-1 CASSQGTVSYEQYF TGCGCCAGCTCGCAGGGGACGGTCTCCTACGAGCAGTACTTC
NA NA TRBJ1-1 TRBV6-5 CASDIMGNTEAFF TGTGCCAGCGATATTATGGGGAACACTGAAGCTTTCTTT
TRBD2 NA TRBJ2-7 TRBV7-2 CASSRTSGGAREQYF TGTGCCAGCAGCCGGACTAGCGGGGGGGCGAGGGAGCAGTACTTC
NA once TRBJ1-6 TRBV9 CASSVIGSPLHF TGTGCCAGCAGCGTAATAGGTTCACCCCTCCACTTT
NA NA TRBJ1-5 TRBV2 CASKTRTENNQPQHF TGTGCCAGCAAAACTCGGACAGAAAACAATCAGCCCCAGCATTTT
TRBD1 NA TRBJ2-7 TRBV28 CASSFVDRPYEQYF TGTGCCAGCAGTTTCGTGGACAGGCCCTACGAGCAGTACTTC
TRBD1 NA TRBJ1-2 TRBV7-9 CASSTPGQGPAYGYTF TGTGCCAGCAGTACCCCCGGACAGGGACCCGCCTATGGCTACACCTTC